The 9 T cell receptor beta chains in this list originate from one sample, sequenced in a study of shared clonotypes between healthy human individuals. Positively selected for CCR7, the CD45RO-negative cells used as naive CD8 cells excluded terminally differentiated effector memory CD45RA+ cells. Data came from immunoSEQ multiplex PCR; TCRdb stores just in-frame clones and leaves some out. In the table there are about 2.1 million clones, approximately 92% of which are singletons. The sample taken for sequencing was naive CD8+ T cells from PBMCs. The receptors shown here come from a man aged 18 to 30 in good health. Some clones in this sample may be carry-over from other donors' samples.

V usage is TRBV13 and J usage is TRBJ1-1; D is undetermined. V gave up 5 bases and J gave up 0 bases, with 10 bases separating them. This CDR3 has 14 amino acids. Germline V CDR1 and CDR2: PRHDT, FYEKMQ (reference sequence). The CDR3 is CASSHSRVNTEAFF. CDR3 DNA sequence: TGTGCCAGCAGCCACTCGAGGGTGAACACTGAAGCTTTCTTT.

This clone was observed a single time. The chain employs TRBV29-1 and TRBJ1-2, with D possibly being TRBD1 (5 bases). This CDR3 contains 11 residues. CDR1 SQVTM and CDR2 ANQGSEA come from the germline V gene. In nucleotides, the CDR3 is TGCAGTGGGGACGGAGACTATGGCTACACCTTC. It is translated as CSGDGDYGYTF.

V and J are TRBV2 and TRBJ2-7, with D perhaps TRBD1 (5 bases). The CDR3 totals 13 residues. The germline gives CDR1 SNHLY, CDR2 FYNNEI. Trimming took 4 bases from V and 2 from J, leaving 9 bases between them. This CDR3 is CASSGDSTYEQYF. In nucleotides, the CDR3 is TGTGCCAGCAGTGGCGACAGCACCTACGAGCAGTACTTC.

The chain uses TRBV30 and TRBJ2-7; 8 bases map to TRBD2. CDR3 length: 14 amino acids. Germline V CDR1 and CDR2: GTSNPN, SVGIG (reference sequence). With V trimmed by 4 bases and J by 3 bases, 8 bases remained unmatched. CDR3 amino acids: CAWTPGGVYYEQYF. The CDR3 DNA follows: TGTGCCTGGACCCCCGGGGGGGTTTACTACGAGCAGTACTTC.

V gene TRBV7-9 combines with J gene TRBJ1-5, with D perhaps TRBD1 (6 bases). The CDR3 covers 13 residues. V was pared by 5 bases and J by 6 bases, with 11 bases between. Per the germline V gene, CDR1 is SEHNR and CDR2 is FQNEAQ (reference sequence). Written as DNA, the CDR3 is TGTGCCAGCAGCGGCAGGGGTTTTCAGCCCCAGCATTTT. Translating gives CASSGRGFQPQHF.

This chain links TRBV7-3 with TRBJ2-3; TRBD2 might be the D (6 bases). The V end was cut by 5 bases, the J end by 0 bases, with 9 bases between. The CDR3 runs to 14 residues. Looked up from germline, CDR1 is SGHTA and CDR2 is FQGTGA. CDR3 DNA: TGTGCCAGCAGCCCTGGGGGGAGCACAGATACGCAGTATTTT. Translated: CASSPGGSTDTQYF.

The chain carries TRBV29-1 and TRBJ2-5; 7 bases match TRBD2. The germline V gene encodes CDR1 SQVTM and CDR2 ANQGSEA. V lost 4 bases to trimming and J lost 9 bases; unmatched junction nucleotides: 11. This CDR3 contains 13 residues. CDR3 sequence: CSVAPGPRGAQYF. Here the CDR3 DNA reads TGCAGCGTTGCCCCGGGGCCTCGGGGGGCCCAGTACTTC. Looking up the rest from reference TRBV29-1 and TRBJ2-5 gives the full variable domain: SAVISQKPSRDICQRGTSLTIQCQVDSQVTMMFWYRQQPGQSLTLIATANQGSEATYESGFVIDKFPISRPNLTFSTLTVSNMSPEDSSIYLCSVAPGPRGAQYFGPGTRLLVL.

The chain carries TRBV5-4 and TRBJ1-1; weak D call: TRBD1 (5 bases). The CDR3 spans 14 residues. Deletions cut 1 base from V and 4 bases from J, with 11 bases between. The V gene's germline CDR1 is SGHNT and CDR2 YYREEE (reference sequence). The chain's CDR3 is CASSLLGAGTEAFF. In DNA form, the CDR3 reads TGTGCCAGCAGCTTGCTTGGGGCTGGCACTGAAGCTTTCTTT.

The J gene is TRBJ2-7, the V gene TRBV10-3, with 8 bases identical to TRBD1. CDR1 ENHRY and CDR2 SYGVKD come from the germline V gene. After removal of 4 bases from V and 7 bases from J, the junction contained 9 bases not matched to a gene. This CDR3 comprises 14 residues. CDR3 bases: TGTGCCATCAGTGCCGGACAGGGAGAAGGGGAGCAGTACTTC. This codes for CAISAGQGEGEQYF.